The 10 T cell receptor beta chains below all came from one sample that was sequenced in a study of blood T cells in healthy people across ages. Using a J-beta primer mix together with a sample-barcoded 5' primer, a second PCR was run for roughly 6 to 12 cycles. TCRdb reprocessed the 5' RACE reads with MiXCR, giving one entry per CDR3 protein. The sample lists some 640,000 distinct CDR3 sequences, roughly 31% occurring once. Source material: blood. The receptors derive from a woman at least 80 years old in good health.

Worth noting for this clonotype: A read error is possible here, since a much larger clone lies one base away. The CDR3 region is CASSLTGVVDEQYF. CDR3 coding DNA: TGCGCCAGCAGCTTGACAGGGGTGGTTGATGAGCAGTACTTC. V gene TRBV5-1 combines with J gene TRBJ2-4, with 7 bases aligning to TRBD1. V shed 1 base, J shed 13 bases, and the junction held 11 bases outside the gene matches. Germline V CDR1 and CDR2: SGHRS, YFSETQ. This CDR3 has 14 amino acids.

This chain connects TRBV6-6 to TRBJ1-2, with TRBD1 identical over 8 bases. Germline V lookup: CDR1 MNHNY, CDR2 SVGAGI (reference sequence). CDR3 length: 15 amino acids. Losses at the gene ends were 2 bases for V and 3 bases for J; bases not matched to a gene: 5. CDR3 loop: CASSYHGQGDYGYTF. The CDR3 DNA reads as TGTGCCAGCAGTTACCATGGACAGGGAGACTATGGCTACACCTTC.

This clonotype showed up just a few times. This may be a read error, as it is one base from a much larger clone. The chain links TRBV27 to TRBJ2-3; 8 bases align to TRBD1. Germline V gives CDR1 MNHEY, CDR2 SMNVEV (reference sequence). V trimming: 10 bases; J trimming: 5 bases; junction bases outside the gene matches: 14. This CDR3 spans 15 amino acids. As DNA, the CDR3 is TGTGCCACCTGGCGGACAGGGAGGATGGAAGATACGCAGTATTTT. It yields the protein CATWRTGRMEDTQYF.

The chain has TRBV5-1 and TRBJ2-7; weak D call: TRBD2 (5 bases). The J call is in doubt because the DNA end fits TRBJ2-5 better. The CDR3 sequence is 14 residues long. CDR1 is SGHRS, CDR2 YFSETQ, per germline. The CDR3, as DNA: TGCGCCAGCAGCTGGTACCCGGCGGGTCAGACCCAGTACTTC. Its translation: CASSWYPAGQTQYF.

This clonotype has a count of ten or more. The genes are TRBV7-9 and TRBJ2-4, with 8 bases fitting TRBD1. Germline CDR1 is SEHNR and CDR2 is FQNEAQ (reference sequence). The ends lost 5 bases at V and 7 bases at J; junction bases unmatched: 13. The CDR3 consists of 16 residues. The CDR3 region is CASSARDRTGMNIQYF. The CDR3 DNA is TGTGCCAGCAGCGCGAGGGACAGGACGGGAATGAACATTCAGTACTTC.

To note about this clonotype: At one of its ends the junction is not consistent with the germline gene, which may arise from a read error. V gene TRBV6-2 or TRBV6-3 combines with J gene TRBJ2-3, with 7 bases lining up with TRBD2. The CDR3 consists of 15 residues. CDR1 is MNHEY and CDR2 is SVGEGT in the germline V gene. DNA of the CDR3: TGTGCCAGCAGTTACCCGTCAGGGAGGGCAGATATGCAGTATTTT. It encodes CASSYPSGRADMQYF.

This clonotype was seen more than once but under ten times. This rearrangement joins TRBV6-5 to TRBJ2-5, with D possibly matching TRBD2 (7 bases). Germline values: CDR1 MNHEY, CDR2 SVGAGI. This CDR3 spans 18 amino acids. Trimming cost V 0 bases and J 11 bases, with 28 bases left between them. The chain's CDR3 is CASSYSGIGGRSDNEQYF. CDR3 DNA sequence: TGTGCCAGCAGTTACTCGGGGATCGGGGGGCGGTCGGACAATGAGCAGTACTTC.

This chain links TRBV18 with TRBJ2-1; D unresolved. The DNA end favors TRBJ2-7, so the J call may be wrong. Germline V gives CDR1 KGHSH, CDR2 LQKENI. The CDR3 runs to 12 residues. CDR3 in amino acids: CASSGRYYEQYF. In nucleotides, the CDR3 is TGTGCCAGCTCAGGACGCTACTACGAGCAGTACTTC.

This clonotype has at least ten counts. The gene calls are TRBV27 and TRBJ2-7; 7 bases agree with TRBD1. The CDR3 has 13 amino acids. In germline, CDR1 is MNHEY, CDR2 SMNVEV (reference sequence). Unmatched junction bases numbered 7, after V lost 5 bases and J lost 6 bases. CDR3 DNA sequence: TGTGCCAGCAGTGGCTACAGGGGCGGCGAGCAGTACTTC. Translation gives CASSGYRGGEQYF.

The chain carries TRBV5-1 and TRBJ2-4; 7 bases line up with TRBD2. The end of the DNA fits TRBJ2-5 better, so the J call may be wrong. This CDR3 is 16 amino acids long. Germline CDR1 and CDR2: SGHRS and YFSETQ. CDR3 in DNA: TGCGCCAGCAGCCCCGGCGCAGCGGGGAACAGTGAGACCCAGTACTTC. It yields the protein CASSPGAAGNSETQYF.